The source of this T cell receptor beta chain is a study of control samples from healthy donors and cancer patients (dated by TCRdb to between 2020 and 2021). For this clone: There is no known antigen for this receptor. No clone much larger than this one lies a single base away; base qualities are absent.

The receptor library was made with the immunoSEQ multiplex PCR assay. TCRdb took this table from immuneACCESS and kept in-frame rearrangements with V and J called. Such tables lack part of the clones; where checked against another copy, unresolved V genes explain under half of the gap, and the rest is unexplained. The sample table shows 400,000 to 500,000 clones, and 75% to 95% are seen once. The ten biggest clones cover more than 6% of the sample. The CDR3 holds 15 amino acids from the cysteine to the phenylalanine. The sequence is cut down to CDR3 DNA, 45 bases in frame from base 1. From the germline V gene, CDR1 is KGHSH and CDR2 is LQKENI. V lost 0 bases and J lost 0 bases; the stretch between them is 5 bases long.

Sequenced material: PBMCs. The sequence joins TRBV18 to TRBJ1-4; a confident D gene designation cannot be given. The receptor was isolated from a man aged 40-50 years with head and neck cancer. The CDR3 region reads CASSPPASTNEKLFF. The DNA sequence is TGTGCCAGCTCACCACCGGCGTCAACTAATGAAAAACTGTTTTTT. Extended through the reference TRBV18 and TRBJ1-4 proteins, this CDR3 yields the full variable domain: NAGVMQNPRHLVRRRGQEARLRCSPMKGHSHVYWYRQLPEEGLKFMVYLQKENIIDESGMPKERFSAEFPKEGPSILRIQQVVRGDSAAYFCASSPPASTNEKLFFGSGTQLSVL.